This passage covers 31 T cell receptor beta chains from one sample sequenced in a study of identical twins. TCRdb fed the 5' RACE reads into MiXCR, producing one record per CDR3 protein. The sample carries a few hundred thousand distinct CDR3 sequences, roughly an eighth recorded once. Another study also made use of these data, one on yellow fever vaccine responses in identical twins.

Sequenced input: memory (CD45RO+) T cells sorted from blood. The receptors were gathered from a woman under 30 in good health.

This clonotype was detected many times. The chain links TRBV4-3 to TRBJ1-1, with 8 positions matching TRBD1. The trim removed 1 base at V and 3 bases at J, leaving 4 bases unmatched. This CDR3 has 15 residues. CDR1 and CDR2 (germline): LGHNA, YSLEER. The CDR3 sequence: CASSQAGRGHTEAFF. CDR3 DNA sequence: TGCGCCAGCAGCCAAGCGGGCAGGGGGCACACTGAAGCTTTCTTT.

In this sample, this clonotype turned up a few times. The genes are TRBV12-3 or TRBV12-4 and TRBJ2-3, with D perhaps TRBD2 (5 bases). This CDR3 has 14 residues. Trimming removed 2 bases from V and 2 bases from J, with 8 bases in between. Here the CDR3 reads CASSLNGDTDTQYF. In DNA, the CDR3 is TGTGCCAGCAGTTTAAACGGGGACACAGATACGCAGTATTTT.

The V gene is TRBV9, the J gene TRBJ2-3, with TRBD2 matching 7 bases. Germline V gene data show CDR1 as SGDLS and CDR2 as YYNGEE. This CDR3 comprises 15 residues. The trim removed 0 bases at V and 4 bases at J, leaving 5 bases unmatched. The CDR3 protein is CASSVAGGPADTQYF. The DNA for the CDR3 is TGTGCCAGCAGCGTAGCGGGAGGACCGGCAGATACGCAGTATTTT.

V gene TRBV6-1 combines with J gene TRBJ2-5; TRBD2 matches at 11 bases. Trimming cost V 2 bases and J 5 bases; bases outside gene matches: 4. This CDR3 has 15 amino acids. CDR1 and CDR2 (germline): MNHNS, SASEGT. CDR3 nucleotides: TGTGCCAGCAGTGAACTAGCGGGGGGCAGGGAGACCCAGTACTTC. Amino acids: CASSELAGGRETQYF.

The V call is TRBV27, the J call TRBJ2-3; 9 bases agree with TRBD1. V lost 1 base, J lost 0 bases, and 5 bases stayed unmatched. This CDR3 has 17 residues. Germline CDR1 MNHEY, CDR2 SMNVEV (reference sequence). CDR3 nucleotide sequence: TGTGCCAGCAGTTTATTAGGGACAGGGTCTAGCACAGATACGCAGTATTTT. It is translated as CASSLLGTGSSTDTQYF.

This clonotype has a handful of counts. The chain is built from TRBV7-2 and TRBJ2-2; D possibly matches TRBD1 or TRBD2 (5 bases each). Germline CDR1 is SGHTA and CDR2 is FQGNSA. V was shortened by 5 bases and J by 2 bases, with 15 bases between the two germline ends. The CDR3 totals 16 residues. CDR3 sequence: CASSPPARGNTGELFF. In DNA, the CDR3 is TGTGCCAGCAGCCCGCCGGCGAGGGGAAACACCGGGGAGCTGTTTTTT.

This clonotype has more than one count but fewer than ten. The V call is TRBV15, the J call TRBJ2-7; D unresolved. V lost 4 bases and J lost 0, with 10 bases in between. The CDR3 extends over 14 amino acids. Germline CDR1 LNHNV, CDR2 YYDKDF (reference sequence). The CDR3 DNA reads as TGTGCCACCAGCATAGATCGAAGCTCCTACGAGCAGTACTTC. Protein product: CATSIDRSSYEQYF.

This clonotype was detected only a few times. The rearrangement joins TRBV5-1 to TRBJ2-2; D is possibly TRBD1 (6 bases). Germline CDR1 reads SGHRS; CDR2 reads YFSETQ. The V and J ends lost 0 bases and 5 bases respectively, with 11 bases between them. The CDR3 covers 15 residues. DNA of the CDR3: TGCGCCAGCAGCTTGGACGCAGGGGAAACCGGGGAGCTGTTTTTT. It encodes CASSLDAGETGELFF.

This clonotype was counted only a few times. CDR3 DNA: TGCGCCAGCAGCCCCGGGACAGGGGGAGTCGGAGATACGCAGTATTTT. Protein sequence: CASSPGTGGVGDTQYF. The chain couples TRBV4-3 to TRBJ2-3, with 11 bases that match TRBD1. This CDR3 has 16 amino acids. The J segment lost 5 bases and the V segment lost 4 bases, leaving 8 bases of the junction unmatched. Germline V gene lookup returns CDR1 LGHNA and CDR2 YSLEER.

The V gene is TRBV21-1, the J gene TRBJ2-7; the table's D gene call, TRBD2, was not cross checked with the DNA. TRBV21-1 is shown as a pseudogene. This CDR3 spans 16 amino acids. The CDR3, as DNA: TGTGCCAGCAGTTATATTAGGGCTAGATCCTCCTACGAGCAGTACTTC. It yields the protein CASSYIRARSSYEQYF.

About this clonotype: A junction boundary mismatches the germline segment, possibly from a read error. The V gene is TRBV20-1, the J gene TRBJ2-7; possible D gene TRBD1, 6 bases. The CDR3 covers 12 residues. Germline V CDR1 and CDR2: DFQATT, SNEGSKA (reference sequence). The CDR3 bases are TGCAGTGCTAGAGAGAACAGGGATTCCGCGGACTTC. This codes for CSARENRDSADF.

The rearrangement uses TRBV7-4 and TRBJ2-1, with TRBD1 matching over 10 bases. Germline CDR1 and CDR2: SGHVT and SQSDAQ. The CDR3 totals 16 residues. Trimming at V came to 9 bases and at J to 6 bases, leaving 14 bases not matched to a gene. The CDR3 here is CARGTGVFGNLNEQFF. CDR3 bases: TGTGCCAGAGGGACAGGGGTATTCGGGAATCTCAATGAGCAGTTCTTC. The variable domain in full, with the rest retrieved from reference TRBV7-4 and TRBJ2-1, is GAGVSQSPRYKVAKRGRDVALRCDSISGHVTLYWYRQTLGQGSEVLTYSQSDAQRDKSGRPSGRFSAERPERSVSTLKIQRTEQGDSAVYLCARGTGVFGNLNEQFFGPGTRLTVL.

This clonotype was counted many times. The chain combines TRBV6-2 or TRBV6-3 with TRBJ2-7; a weak D match, TRBD1 (5 bases). The V gene lost 6 bases and the J gene lost 4 bases, with 16 bases spanning the gap. This CDR3 is built from 14 residues. The germline V gene has CDR1 MNHEY and CDR2 SVGEGT. CDR3 loop: CASRGERGWYEQYF. The CDR3 region has the DNA TGTGCCAGCAGGGGCGAAAGGGGATGGTACGAGCAGTACTTC.

V gene TRBV29-1 combines with J gene TRBJ2-3, with D tentatively TRBD2 (5 bases). V gave up 5 bases and J gave up 0 bases, with 15 bases separating them. This CDR3 region has 15 residues. Germline values: CDR1 SQVTM, CDR2 ANQGSEA. Here the CDR3 DNA reads TGCAGCGTTTATGGACTGGGGAGAAGCACAGATACGCAGTATTTT. This encodes CSVYGLGRSTDTQYF.

The chain recombines TRBV29-1 with TRBJ1-5, with D possibly matching TRBD1 (6 bases). CDR3 length: 15 amino acids. V lost 4 bases and J 3 bases, leaving 16 bases between the germline ends. Germline CDR1 and CDR2: SQVTM and ANQGSEA. In DNA, the CDR3 is TGCAGCGTTGTAGGAGGCCAGGGGTTCAATCAGCCCCAGCATTTT. Translating gives CSVVGGQGFNQPQHF. Combining the CDR3 with reference TRBV29-1 and TRBJ1-5 gives the whole variable domain SAVISQKPSRDICQRGTSLTIQCQVDSQVTMMFWYRQQPGQSLTLIATANQGSEATYESGFVIDKFPISRPNLTFSTLTVSNMSPEDSSIYLCSVVGGQGFNQPQHFGDGTRLSIL.

The J gene is TRBJ2-1, the V gene TRBV4-3, with a tentative D call TRBD1 (7 bases). CDR1 LGHNA and CDR2 YSLEER come from the germline V gene. This CDR3 has 14 residues. Trimming removed 1 base at V and 8 bases at J, with 12 bases between. CDR3 region: CASSQVLRGDEQFF. CDR3 coding DNA: TGCGCCAGCAGCCAAGTACTCAGGGGGGATGAGCAGTTCTTC.

This clonotype occurred once. A much larger clone lies a single base off, so this may be a read error. The chain uses TRBV29-1 and TRBJ2-2; D possibly corresponds to TRBD2 (6 bases). Between the trimmed V and J ends, which lost 1 base and 6 bases, there was a span of 15 bases. The CDR3 length is 15 residues. Looked up from germline, CDR1 is SQVTM and CDR2 is ANQGSEA. DNA for the CDR3: TGCAGCGTTGAAGGCGGGGCCGGTAACGCCGGGGAGCTGTTTTTT. This sequence encodes CSVEGGAGNAGELFF.

This chain joins TRBV18 and TRBJ2-7; D possibly uses TRBD1 or TRBD2 (9 bases each). V shed 3 bases and J shed 2 bases, with 20 bases lying between them. Germline CDR1 is KGHSH and CDR2 is LQKENI. This CDR3 is built from 17 residues. CDR3 residues: CASSPGQGSGSTYEQYF. For the CDR3, the DNA is TGTGCCAGCTCACCGGGACAGGGTAGCGGGAGTACCTACGAGCAGTACTTC.

This clonotype has more than one count but fewer than ten. The chain recombines TRBV11-1 with TRBJ2-1; D remains ambiguous. The germline V gene encodes CDR1 SGHAT and CDR2 FQDESV (reference sequence). Trimming pared 1 base from V and 7 bases from J, leaving 5 bases between. The CDR3 covers 12 residues. Here the CDR3 DNA reads TGTGCCAGCAGCTTAGTTCCTAATGAGCAGTTCTTC. Translation gives CASSLVPNEQFF.

This clonotype was detected ten times or more. This CDR3 is CASRASGTGGGEQYF. In nucleotides, the CDR3 is TGTGCCAGCAGGGCTTCCGGGACAGGGGGTGGAGAGCAGTACTTC. J is TRBJ2-7 and V is TRBV12-3 or TRBV12-4; 11 bases map to TRBD1. J gave up 7 bases and V 6 bases, and 11 bases lay outside the gene matches. This CDR3 is built from 15 residues.

This clonotype showed up just a few times. Here the CDR3 reads CASSQYPYQVLDYNEQFF. DNA for the CDR3: TGCGCCAGCAGCCAATACCCCTACCAAGTTCTGGACTACAATGAGCAGTTCTTC. V and J are TRBV4-3 and TRBJ2-1; D is unclear. Trimming took 2 bases from V and 3 from J, leaving 20 bases between them. This CDR3 spans 18 amino acids. Germline CDR1 and CDR2: LGHNA and YSLEER.

This clonotype was picked up many times. The gene calls are TRBV2 and TRBJ2-1; perhaps TRBD2 as D (5 bases). The germline V gene has CDR1 SNHLY and CDR2 FYNNEI. The CDR3 is 15 amino acids. V gave up 6 bases and J gave up 1 base, with 13 bases separating them. DNA of the CDR3: TGTGCCAGCAGAACCGCCTCGGGGTCCTACAATGAGCAGTTCTTC. Its translation is CASRTASGSYNEQFF.

The J gene is TRBJ2-6, the V gene TRBV4-3; no definite D call. V was trimmed by 0 bases and J by 0 bases, leaving 6 bases between them. Germline assignment: CDR1 LGHNA and CDR2 YSLEER. The CDR3 has 16 residues. The CDR3 region is CASSQEANSGANVLTF. The CDR3 DNA sequence: TGCGCCAGCAGCCAAGAGGCCAACTCTGGGGCCAACGTCCTGACTTTC.

There are many counts of this clonotype. The V and J genes are TRBV24-1 and TRBJ2-1; D unclear. V was trimmed by 5 bases and J by 0 bases, leaving 4 bases between them. The germline CDR1 and CDR2 sequences are KGHDR and SFDVKD. This CDR3 region has 13 residues. For the CDR3, the DNA is TGTGCCACCAGTGGGAGCTCCTACAATGAGCAGTTCTTC. Its translation is CATSGSSYNEQFF.

This chain joins TRBV7-2 and TRBJ2-5; 12 bases align to TRBD2. The length of the CDR3 is 16 residues. Germline CDR1 SGHTA, CDR2 FQGNSA. V dropped 3 bases and J dropped 5; count of bases not matched to a gene: 7. CDR3 sequence: CASSFGTSGGQETQYF. Here the CDR3 DNA reads TGTGCCAGCAGCTTTGGTACTAGCGGGGGGCAGGAGACCCAGTACTTC.

This chain connects TRBV15 to TRBJ2-2; 12 positions agree with TRBD2. Germline trimming cut 2 bases from V and 6 bases from J; bases unmatched to any gene: 1. Germline V CDR1 and CDR2: LNHNV, YYDKDF (reference sequence). This CDR3 contains 15 residues. The CDR3 is CATSRLAGGPGELFF. The DNA of the CDR3 is TGTGCCACCAGCAGACTAGCGGGAGGGCCCGGGGAGCTGTTTTTT.

This clonotype was detected only a few times. The chain joins TRBV19 to TRBJ1-1; TRBD1 aligns across 10 bases. J was trimmed by 5 bases and V by 2 bases; bases with no gene match: 5. There are 15 residues in the CDR3. Germline V lookup: CDR1 LNHDA, CDR2 SQIVND (reference sequence). Here the CDR3 reads CASSIQDRGRTEAFF. CDR3 nucleotide sequence: TGTGCCAGTAGTATACAAGACAGGGGGCGAACTGAAGCTTTCTTT.

A few counts support this clonotype. This chain uses TRBV24-1 with TRBJ2-2; 10 bases are a match to TRBD1. The CDR3 runs to 16 residues. Germline V gene sequence: CDR1 KGHDR, CDR2 SFDVKD. The trim removed 3 bases at V and 4 bases at J, leaving 4 bases unmatched. The CDR3 protein is CATSDPGQGFTGELFF. The CDR3 bases are TGTGCCACCAGTGATCCGGGACAGGGGTTCACCGGGGAGCTGTTTTTT.

Points on this clonotype: The junction departs from germline at one end; a sequencing error may be responsible. This rearrangement joins TRBV7-7 to TRBJ1-4; D might be TRBD1 (5 bases). This CDR3 spans 13 amino acids. The germline gives CDR1 SSHAT, CDR2 FNYEAQ (reference sequence). Here the CDR3 DNA reads TGTGCTAGCAGTTCGGGGCCGGGGGAAAAACTGTTTTTT. Its translation is CASSSGPGEKLFF. Full variable domain (remainder filled in from reference TRBV7-7 and TRBJ1-4): GAGVSQSPRYKVTKRGQDVTLRCDPISSHATLYWYQQALGQGPEFLTYFNYEAQPDKSGLPSDRFSAERPEGSISTLTIQRTEQRDSAMYRCASSSGPGEKLFFGSGTQLSVL.

This sequence joins TRBV28 and TRBJ2-1; 13 bases agree with TRBD2. With V trimmed by 5 bases and J by 7 bases, 11 bases remained unmatched. Germline V gene data show CDR1 as MDHEN and CDR2 as SYDVKM. The CDR3 spans 17 residues. The chain's CDR3 is CASSPPPGTSGTNEQFF. CDR3 DNA: TGTGCCAGCAGTCCGCCCCCCGGGACTAGCGGGACAAATGAGCAGTTCTTC.

The chain is built from TRBV29-1 and TRBJ2-7; D unclear. CDR1 is SQVTM and CDR2 is ANQGSEA in the germline V gene. Trimming removed 5 bases at V and 2 bases at J, with 10 bases between. There are 12 residues in the CDR3. Here the CDR3 reads CSVNDGAYEQYF. The CDR3 DNA follows: TGCAGCGTTAATGACGGAGCCTACGAGCAGTACTTC.